This T cell receptor (beta chain) emerged from a study of tumor-infiltrating lymphocytes in primary liver carcinoma. Study summary: With diameters of roughly 4 to 10 cm, tumors were stage T1-T3 N0M0. Samples produced roughly 3.65 to 7.5 million productive TCRbeta reads, comparable across tissue types. Study-level results: Pairs of tumor regions overlapped more than tumor-adjacent and tumor-blood pairs did.

A remark on this clonotype: Its specificity is unknown.

V was shortened by 2 bases and J by 6 bases, with 23 bases between the two germline ends. In germline, CDR1 is MNHNS, CDR2 SASEGT. The CDR3 is made up of 18 amino acids. Germline DNA was also extracted, and blood RNA derived from unsorted whole blood. No patient had received treatment, and all had chronic HBV infection. The authors made TCR beta cDNA from approximately 500 ng total RNA with a constant-region primer. Slightly modified ARM-PCR with three nested multiplex PCR rounds yielded TCR beta libraries. The opening two PCR rounds, ten to eleven cycles each, paired TRBV1-TRBV30 forward primers with a C-beta reverse primer. One entry per CDR3 protein, called by TCRdb with MiXCR from the multiplex PCR reads. The sample contains 200,000 or so distinct CDR3 sequences, roughly two thirds of which appear only once.

The chain joins TRBV6-1 to TRBJ2-1; perhaps D is TRBD1 or TRBD2 (5 bases each). This sequence originates from a woman aged 60-75 years with primary liver carcinoma and hepatitis B virus infection. The sample was peripheral blood. The CDR3 sequence is CASSERGREIFGFNEQFF. The CDR3 DNA follows: TGTGCCAGCAGTGAAAGGGGAAGGGAGATTTTTGGCTTCAATGAGCAGTTCTTC.